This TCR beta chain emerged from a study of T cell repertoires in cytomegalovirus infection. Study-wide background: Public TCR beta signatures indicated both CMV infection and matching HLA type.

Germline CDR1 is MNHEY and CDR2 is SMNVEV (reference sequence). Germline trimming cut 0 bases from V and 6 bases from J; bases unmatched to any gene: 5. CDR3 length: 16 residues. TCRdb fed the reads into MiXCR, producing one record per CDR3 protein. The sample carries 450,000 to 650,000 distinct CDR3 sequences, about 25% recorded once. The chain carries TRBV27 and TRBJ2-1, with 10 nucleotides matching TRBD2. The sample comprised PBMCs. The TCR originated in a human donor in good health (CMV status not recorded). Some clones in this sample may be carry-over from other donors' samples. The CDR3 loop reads CASSLSGTSESNEQFF. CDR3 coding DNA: TGTGCCAGCAGTTTATCCGGGACTAGCGAAAGCAATGAGCAGTTCTTC.